This T cell receptor beta chain emerged from a study of blood T cell repertoires in COVID-19. Study background: Whether acute or convalescent, the COVID-19 samples came from the United States, Italy and Spain. PBMCs, B-cell-depleted T cells, or T cells provided the cDNA or gDNA that made up the material.

Patients in Seattle were enrolled during active infection, then followed longitudinally. V lost 5 bases to trimming and J lost 0 bases; unmatched junction nucleotides: 11. The length of the CDR3 is 17 residues. Germline V gene lookup returns CDR1 SEHNR and CDR2 FQNEAQ (reference sequence). Original analysis: Amplification of reference gene primers provided the estimated nucleated cell counts. Profiling relied on immunoSEQ multiplex PCR, and the TCRdb table lists in-frame clones only, not all of them. D and trimming come from the DNA, and the V and J calls and clone size come from that table. Of 200,000 to 250,000 clones in the sample, approximately 83% were seen once.

This sequence originates from a young woman with COVID-19, enrolled during active disease. The gene calls are TRBV7-9 and TRBJ1-1; 8 bases agree with TRBD1. The specimen was peripheral blood. The CDR3 spells CASSLDRDRLMNTEAFF. The CDR3 region has the DNA TGTGCCAGCAGCCTCGACCGGGACAGGTTAATGAACACTGAAGCTTTCTTT.